These 21 T cell receptor beta chains came from one sample sequenced in a study of T cells expressing NK-cell markers. TCRdb reanalyzed the 5' RACE reads and collapses them to one entry per CDR3 protein, without DNA. The table gives a few hundred thousand distinct CDR3 sequences; the top ten clones make up about 5.2% of it. What was sequenced was blood T cells: a sorted CD56 or NKG2C T cell subset, CD4+ or CD8+ T cells, or bulk PBMC T cells (not recorded which). The receptors originated from a man aged 18-75 years in good health.

The chain links TRBV12-3 or TRBV12-4 to TRBJ1-5. The CDR3 loop spans 16 amino acids. This chain's CDR3 is CASSLEGSVVNQPQHF.

J is TRBJ2-6 and V is TRBV14; the TCRdb call, TRBD1, lacks DNA for checking. Germline-derived CDR1 and CDR2 are SGHDN and FVKESK. The CDR3 has 20 residues. The CDR3 sequence is CASSQPKTQGGISGANVLTF.

The J gene is TRBJ2-2, the V gene TRBV3-1; TCRdb indicates TRBD1, and absent DNA this call remains unverified. CDR1 is LGHDT and CDR2 is YNNKEL in the germline V gene (reference sequence). This CDR3 contains 14 residues. The CDR3 is CASSQDSGDGELFF.

The chain uses TRBV3-1 and TRBJ1-1. Germline V lookup: CDR1 LGHDT, CDR2 YNNKEL (reference sequence). CDR3 length: 17 residues. The CDR3 sequence is CASSHAWAGGKDTEAFF. Supplemented by reference TRBV3-1 and TRBJ1-1, the full variable domain reads DTAVSQTPKYLVTQMGNDKSIKCEQNLGHDTMYWYKQDSKKFLKIMFSYNNKELIINETVPNRFSPKSPDKAHLNLHINSLELGDSAVYFCASSHAWAGGKDTEAFFGQGTRLTVV.

The rearrangement joins TRBV14 to TRBJ1-5. CDR1 and CDR2 (germline): SGHDN, FVKESK. This CDR3 is built from 15 residues. CDR3 in amino acids: CASSQGTSSNQPQHF. The full variable domain, completed using reference TRBV14 and TRBJ1-5, is EAGVTQFPSHSVIEKGQTVTLRCDPISGHDNLYWYRRVMGKEIKFLLHFVKESKQDESGMPNNRFLAERTGGTYSTLKVQPAELEDSGVYFCASSQGTSSNQPQHFGDGTRLSIL.

V is TRBV28 and J is TRBJ2-7; TCRdb picks TRBD1, but there is no DNA to check that call. CDR1 MDHEN and CDR2 SYDVKM come from the germline V gene. This CDR3 is built from 15 residues. The CDR3 protein is CASSSPQQGRREQYF.

This chain uses TRBV3-1 with TRBJ1-4. Germline V gene sequence: CDR1 LGHDT, CDR2 YNNKEL (reference sequence). CDR3 length: 12 residues. This CDR3 is CASSQAKEKLFF. The complete variable domain, with remaining parts taken from reference TRBV3-1 and TRBJ1-4, reads DTAVSQTPKYLVTQMGNDKSIKCEQNLGHDTMYWYKQDSKKFLKIMFSYNNKELIINETVPNRFSPKSPDKAHLNLHINSLELGDSAVYFCASSQAKEKLFFGSGTQLSVL.

The chain couples TRBV5-1 to TRBJ2-1; TCRdb selects TRBD2, and the lack of DNA leaves this call unchecked. The CDR3 runs to 15 residues. Germline V gene data show CDR1 as SGHRS and CDR2 as YFSETQ. The CDR3 spells CASSLTSGGAVEQFF.

This chain links TRBV7-2 with TRBJ2-7; the TRBD1 assignment by TCRdb is unverifiable without DNA. This CDR3 has 16 residues. Germline values: CDR1 SGHTA, CDR2 FQGNSA. CDR3: CASSLETGVGSYEQYF.

The gene calls are TRBV7-2 and TRBJ2-5; TCRdb's D call, TRBD1, is unchecked because there is no DNA. Germline assignment: CDR1 SGHTA and CDR2 FQGNSA. The CDR3 covers 14 residues. CDR3 residues: CASSTRQFAETQYF. Supplemented by reference TRBV7-2 and TRBJ2-5, the full variable domain reads GAGVSQSPSNKVTEKGKDVELRCDPISGHTALYWYRQSLGQGLEFLIYFQGNSAPDKSGLPSDRFSAERTGGSVSTLTIQRTQQEDSAVYLCASSTRQFAETQYFGPGTRLLVL.

The rearrangement links TRBV18 to TRBJ2-1; TCRdb lists TRBD2, though no DNA is available to test this call. Germline values: CDR1 KGHSH, CDR2 LQKENI. This CDR3 spans 15 amino acids. CDR3 sequence: CASSPVSGGLGEQFF.

The chain uses TRBV6-6 and TRBJ1-1. The CDR3 is 12 residues long. Germline values: CDR1 MNHNY, CDR2 SVGAGI (reference sequence). This CDR3 reads CASSYGIQEAFF.

This chain uses TRBV10-3 with TRBJ2-1. CDR1 and CDR2 (germline): ENHRY, SYGVKD. CDR3 length: 14 residues. This CDR3 reads CAISESQVSDEQFF.

This sequence joins TRBV5-1 and TRBJ2-3; TCRdb's assignment of TRBD1 cannot be checked, as there is no DNA. Germline V lookup: CDR1 SGHRS, CDR2 YFSETQ. CDR3 size: 15 residues. CDR3: CASTREGGPWDTQYF.

The V and J genes are TRBV6-2 or TRBV6-3 and TRBJ1-1; there is no DNA to check the TCRdb D call of TRBD1. CDR3 size: 14 residues. From germline, CDR1 is MNHEY and CDR2 SVGEGT. The CDR3 is CASGESQGYAEAFF.

The chain links TRBV24-1 to TRBJ2-1; TCRdb gives TRBD2 as the D gene, but with no DNA this cannot be confirmed. The germline gives CDR1 KGHDR, CDR2 SFDVKD. The CDR3 sequence is 17 residues long. The CDR3 sequence: CATSDRGLAGSYNEQFF.

This rearrangement joins TRBV6-2 or TRBV6-3 to TRBJ2-1. The CDR3 loop spans 12 amino acids. CDR1 is MNHEY and CDR2 is SVGEGT in the germline V gene. The CDR3 protein is CASSYRGNEQFF.

The chain couples TRBV5-1 to TRBJ2-3; the D call of TRBD2 rests on TCRdb alone, since no DNA is present to check it. The CDR3 contains 18 residues. The germline V gene encodes CDR1 SGHRS and CDR2 YFSETQ. CDR3 loop: CASGFSPLTSGFTDTQYF.

The V gene is TRBV7-2, the J gene TRBJ2-7; the TCRdb D gene call, TRBD1, has no DNA to confirm it. Germline-derived CDR1 and CDR2 are SGHTA and FQGNSA. CDR3 size: 17 residues. CDR3 residues: CASSLGYGGAATYEQYF.

This rearrangement joins TRBV15 to TRBJ2-1; there is no DNA to check the TCRdb D call of TRBD1. The germline V gene has CDR1 LNHNV and CDR2 YYDKDF (reference sequence). The CDR3 is made up of 11 amino acids. CDR3: CAVREYNEQFF.

The chain joins TRBV29-1 to TRBJ2-5; TCRdb names TRBD2, which stays unverified in the absence of DNA. Per the germline V gene, CDR1 is SQVTM and CDR2 is ANQGSEA. The CDR3 is 12 amino acids. The CDR3 is CSGGLRGETQYF.